The rows below give T cell receptor beta chains drawn from one sample of a study of human T cells and chemical hapten exposure. One entry per CDR3 protein results from TCRdb running MiXCR on the RACE reads. The sample yields 300,000 to 450,000 distinct CDR3 sequences, more than 4.5% seen once. The specimen was whole blood, collected in connection with sensitization to the hapten diphenylcyclopropenone (DPC). The receptors were gathered from a woman in her 50s with alopecia areata. Some clones in this sample may be carry-over from other donors' samples. Both conserved end residues are part of each CDR3. The D gene is left open where the match is weak. Clone size, where shown, is once, few, many, or a class for clones that have expanded.

DNA: TGTGCCAGCAGTTTTAGGCCCGACAGGGGTCAATACTCTGGGGCCAACGTCCTGACTTTC
CDR3: CASSFRPDRGQYSGANVLTF
V: TRBV28
J: TRBJ2-6
D: TRBD1
size: NA

DNA: TGTGCCAGCTCACGTCAAAAAGCGGGCGAGCAGTTCTTC
CDR3: CASSRQKAGEQFF
V: TRBV18
J: TRBJ2-1
D: NA
size: few

DNA: TGTGCCAGCAGTCCCTCCAGGGACTCCGGGGAGCTGTTTTTT
CDR3: CASSPSRDSGELFF
V: TRBV28
J: TRBJ2-2
D: NA
size: many

DNA: TGTGCCAGCAGTTATACAGGGAAAGGCTACACCTTC
CDR3: CASSYTGKGYTF
V: TRBV12-3/TRBV12-4
J: TRBJ1-2
D: NA
size: NA

DNA: TGTGCTAGTGGTTTGGAGGGCAACACTGAAGCTTTCTTT
CDR3: CASGLEGNTEAFF
V: TRBV12-5
J: TRBJ1-1
D: NA
size: many

DNA: TGCAGTGCTAGAGATTTTCGCAGGAGCTCTGGAAACACCATATATTTT
CDR3: CSARDFRRSSGNTIYF
V: TRBV20-1
J: TRBJ1-3
D: NA
size: many

DNA: TGTGCCAGCAGCCCCGGGGTAGCGGTCTCCTACGAGCAGTACTTC
CDR3: CASSPGVAVSYEQYF
V: TRBV5-5
J: TRBJ2-7
D: NA
size: many

DNA: TGCAGCGTTGAAGTAAAAGGGACTACCCCAGATACGCAGTATTTT
CDR3: CSVEVKGTTPDTQYF
V: TRBV29-1
J: TRBJ2-3
D: TRBD2
size: few

DNA: TGTGCCAGCAGCCATCGACAGGGTGGAGACATTCAGTACTTC
CDR3: CASSHRQGGDIQYF
V: TRBV3-1
J: TRBJ2-4
D: TRBD1
size: NA

DNA: TGTGCCAGCTCACCAGTGACAGGGGGCGGAGAGACCCAGTACTTC
CDR3: CASSPVTGGGETQYF
V: TRBV18
J: TRBJ2-5
D: TRBD1
size: NA

DNA: TGTGCCAGCAGGGGAGCCCTAGGCCAGCCCCAGCATTTT
CDR3: CASRGALGQPQHF
V: TRBV2
J: TRBJ1-5
D: NA
size: few

DNA: TGCAGCGTAGCTGCAACAGGCAAACGGAGTTACGAGCAGTACTTC
CDR3: CSVAATGKRSYEQYF
V: TRBV29-1
J: TRBJ2-7
D: NA
size: many

DNA: TGCGCCAGCAGCACCACCGGGACTAGCGGGAGAGGCGAGACCCAGTACTTC
CDR3: CASSTTGTSGRGETQYF
V: TRBV5-1
J: TRBJ2-5
D: TRBD2
size: few

DNA: TGCGCCAGCAGCTTGGCCGAAGGGGCCTCTAGGGATGAGCAGTTCTTC
CDR3: CASSLAEGASRDEQFF
V: TRBV5-1
J: TRBJ2-1
D: NA
size: many

DNA: TGTGCCAGCAGCCTTACGGACAGCCATAATTCACCCCTCCACTTT
CDR3: CASSLTDSHNSPLHF
V: TRBV14
J: TRBJ1-6
D: NA
size: many

DNA: TGTGCCAGCAGTCGGATTCAGGGGGCCTACCAGCCCCAGCATTTT
CDR3: CASSRIQGAYQPQHF
V: TRBV12-3/TRBV12-4
J: TRBJ1-5
D: TRBD1
size: many

DNA: TGTGCCAGCAGCTTGGGTACTAGCTCAACTAGCACAGATACGCAGTATTTT
CDR3: CASSLGTSSTSTDTQYF
V: TRBV5-6
J: TRBJ2-3
D: NA
size: few

DNA: TGCAGCGTTGAAGATCGGAAGGGACAGGGGGCCTATGGCTACACCTTC
CDR3: CSVEDRKGQGAYGYTF
V: TRBV29-1
J: TRBJ1-2
D: TRBD1
size: NA

DNA: TGTGCCAGCAGTCGCTATCTTCACTACGAGCAGTACTTC
CDR3: CASSRYLHYEQYF
V: TRBV6-6
J: TRBJ2-7
D: NA
size: many

DNA: TGCAGTGCTAGAAGCGGGGGATACACAGATACGCAGTATTTT
CDR3: CSARSGGYTDTQYF
V: TRBV20-1
J: TRBJ2-3
D: TRBD2
size: many

DNA: TGTGCCAGCAGCACTACGGTGGCAGCCAAAAACATTCAGTACTTC
CDR3: CASSTTVAAKNIQYF
V: TRBV28
J: TRBJ2-4
D: NA
size: many

DNA: TGTGCCAGCAGCTCCTCTAGCGGGGGGAACTCGGATACGCAGTATTTT
CDR3: CASSSSSGGNSDTQYF
V: TRBV7-2
J: TRBJ2-3
D: TRBD2
size: NA

DNA: TGTGCCAGCAGCCCCCGGACTAGCGGAGATAAAAACATTCAGTACTTC
CDR3: CASSPRTSGDKNIQYF
V: TRBV7-2
J: TRBJ2-4
D: TRBD2
size: many

DNA: TGTGCCATCAGCGACCAGGGGATAGGTTCACCCCTCCACTTT
CDR3: CAISDQGIGSPLHF
V: TRBV10-3
J: TRBJ1-6
D: NA
size: many

DNA: TGTGCCAGCAGCCCGGAGGCGGGGGGAGTCTCTAGCACAGATACGCAGTATTTT
CDR3: CASSPEAGGVSSTDTQYF
V: TRBV9
J: TRBJ2-3
D: TRBD2
size: few

DNA: TGTGCCAGCAGCCCGGACAGGGGGTGGACTAATGAAAAACTGTTTTTT
CDR3: CASSPDRGWTNEKLFF
V: TRBV2
J: TRBJ1-4
D: TRBD1
size: many

DNA: TGCGCCCCCGAGCCGGAGAGGACTGAAGCTTTCTTT
CDR3: CAPEPERTEAFF
V: TRBV4-1
J: TRBJ1-1
D: NA
size: many

DNA: TGTGCCAGCAGTTACACACTAGCGGGAGGCCCGCATACTGAGCAGTTCTTC
CDR3: CASSYTLAGGPHTEQFF
V: TRBV6-5
J: TRBJ2-1
D: TRBD2
size: few

DNA: TGCAGTGCCAGGGGGCAGGAACATGGCTACACCTTC
CDR3: CSARGQEHGYTF
V: TRBV20-1
J: TRBJ1-2
D: TRBD1
size: few

DNA: TGTGCCAGCATCTCCTCACGGACTAGCGGGAGGGTAGTCCAAGAGACCCAGTACTTC
CDR3: CASISSRTSGRVVQETQYF
V: TRBV21-1
J: TRBJ2-5
D: NA
size: many

DNA: TGCGCCAGCAGCCAAGGCGGTGGGTCTAACAATCAGCCCCAGCATTTT
CDR3: CASSQGGGSNNQPQHF
V: TRBV4-3
J: TRBJ1-5
D: NA
size: many

DNA: TGCGCCACCTCACAACTAGCGGTCACAGATACGCAGTATTTT
CDR3: CATSQLAVTDTQYF
V: TRBV5-1
J: TRBJ2-3
D: TRBD2
size: many

DNA: TGTGCCAGCAGCTTAGGGACTAGCGGGGCCTCCTACAATGAGCAGTTCTTC
CDR3: CASSLGTSGASYNEQFF
V: TRBV11-1
J: TRBJ2-1
D: TRBD2
size: NA

DNA: TGTGCCAGCAGCAGTGCTGGGCCTTACGAGCAGTACTTC
CDR3: CASSSAGPYEQYF
V: TRBV7-6
J: TRBJ2-7
D: NA
size: many

DNA: TGTGCCAGCAGTGCCAGGGTTGGAGAAAAACTGTTTTTT
CDR3: CASSARVGEKLFF
V: TRBV6-1
J: TRBJ1-4
D: NA
size: NA

DNA: TGTGCCAGCAGTCAACAGGGAATAGGAGGCAATCAGCCCCAGCATTTT
CDR3: CASSQQGIGGNQPQHF
V: TRBV6-2/TRBV6-3
J: TRBJ1-5
D: NA
size: many

DNA: TGTGCCCCCCAGGGGGCGGACCGGCGGACCCAGTACTTC
CDR3: CAPQGADRRTQYF
V: TRBV2
J: TRBJ2-5
D: TRBD1
size: many

DNA: TGTGCCAGCAGTACCGGGGCCAATCAGCCCCAGCATTTT
CDR3: CASSTGANQPQHF
V: TRBV6-2/TRBV6-3
J: TRBJ1-5
D: NA
size: NA

DNA: TGTGCCAGCAGCACCACTACTAGCGTAGGAATAGCCAAAAACATTCAGTACTTC
CDR3: CASSTTTSVGIAKNIQYF
V: TRBV7-4
J: TRBJ2-4
D: TRBD2
size: many

DNA: TGCGCCAGCAGCGCAGGAGGGCCGGGCACCGGGGAGCTGTTTTTT
CDR3: CASSAGGPGTGELFF
V: TRBV5-1
J: TRBJ2-2
D: NA
size: many

DNA: TGTGCCAGCAGCTTATCAGCGGGAGTCCTGGAGACCCAGTACTTC
CDR3: CASSLSAGVLETQYF
V: TRBV7-2
J: TRBJ2-5
D: TRBD2
size: NA